The 16 T cell receptor beta chains below all came from one sample that was sequenced in a study of blood T cells in healthy people across ages. A second PCR, run for about 7 to 11 cycles, used a sample-barcoded 5' primer plus a J-beta primer mix. MiXCR, applied by TCRdb to the 5' RACE reads, yields one record per CDR3 protein. The sample consists of over 950,000 distinct CDR3 sequences, around two fifths of them appearing once. The sample comprised blood. The receptor source for this set is a man younger than 35 in good health.

This chain connects TRBV28 to TRBJ1-5, with D perhaps matching TRBD1 (5 bases). The germline gives CDR1 MDHEN, CDR2 SYDVKM. The V end lost 5 bases, the J end lost 8 bases, and 13 bases lay between the germline ends. This CDR3 region has 13 residues. Written as DNA, the CDR3 is TGTGCCAGCAGTCAGGGACCGATGAAGCCCCAGCATTTT. It encodes CASSQGPMKPQHF.

This clonotype showed up just a few times. The V call is TRBV29-1, the J call TRBJ2-5; possibly TRBD2 for D (5 bases). The germline V and J ends were trimmed by 8 bases and 5 bases, with 15 bases remaining between them. The CDR3 is 12 amino acids. CDR1 is SQVTM and CDR2 is ANQGSEA in the germline V gene. The CDR3 loop reads CSPPVGEETQYF. DNA of the CDR3: TGCAGCCCCCCCGTGGGAGAGGAGACCCAGTACTTC.

The chain links TRBV2 to TRBJ2-3; D gene uncertain. The V gene lost 2 bases and the J gene lost 6 bases, with 3 bases spanning the gap. This CDR3 is built from 11 residues. CDR1 and CDR2 (germline): SNHLY, FYNNEI. The CDR3 reads CASSEFDTQYF. In DNA form, the CDR3 reads TGTGCCAGCAGTGAATTCGATACGCAGTATTTT.

This clonotype came up a few times. This chain joins TRBV7-9 and TRBJ2-2; the D gene is possibly TRBD1 (6 bases). The CDR3 covers 15 residues. Trimming stripped 10 bases from V and 6 bases from J, with 21 bases between. From germline, CDR1 is SEHNR and CDR2 FQNEAQ (reference sequence). The CDR3 here is CATLTGSSPAGELFF. CDR3 nucleotides: TGTGCCACCCTAACAGGGTCGTCACCCGCCGGGGAGCTGTTTTTT.

This clonotype was picked up many times. The V gene is TRBV4-3, the J gene TRBJ1-5; D remains unclear. The germline V gene has CDR1 LGHNA and CDR2 YSLEER. The V gene lost 4 bases and the J gene lost 6 bases, with 10 bases spanning the gap. CDR3 length: 13 amino acids. The CDR3 here is CASSLEPSQPQHF. The DNA for the CDR3 is TGCGCCAGCAGCCTTGAACCGAGTCAGCCCCAGCATTTT.

A remark on this clonotype: This could be a read error, since a much larger clone is one nucleotide away. The V call is TRBV7-2, the J call TRBJ1-2, with D hard to call. Germline loops: CDR1 SGHTA, CDR2 FQGNSA. This CDR3 contains 13 residues. CDR3 protein: CASSVALRDGYTF. For the CDR3, the DNA is TGTGCCAGCAGCGTAGCGTTGAGGGATGGCTACACCTTC. Together with reference TRBV7-2 and TRBJ1-2, the CDR3 gives the full variable domain: GAGVSQSPSNKVTEKGKDVELRCDPISGHTALYWYRQSLGQGLEFLIYFQGNSAPDKSGLPSDRFSAERTGGSVSTLTIQRTQQEDSAVYLCASSVALRDGYTFGSGTRLTVV.

The chain has TRBV3-1 and TRBJ2-3, with 12 bases aligning to TRBD2. Germline CDR1 and CDR2: LGHDT and YNNKEL (reference sequence). CDR3 size: 16 residues. V shed 4 bases, J shed 10 bases, and the junction held 12 bases outside the gene matches. Here the CDR3 reads CASSPSSGGALKAQYF. CDR3 coding DNA: TGTGCCAGCAGCCCTTCTAGCGGGGGGGCCTTGAAGGCGCAGTATTTT.

This clonotype was detected once. The chain carries TRBV12-3 or TRBV12-4 and TRBJ2-1; D tentatively reads TRBD1 or TRBD2 (6 bases each). The V gene lost 3 bases and the J gene lost 6 bases, with 12 bases spanning the gap. The CDR3 has 14 residues. The CDR3 DNA reads TGTGCCAGCAGTTTTCGTCGGGGGCCCAATGAGCAGTTCTTC. Translation: CASSFRRGPNEQFF.

This clonotype appeared a few times. The CDR3 region has the DNA TGCAGTGCTCTCACACGGCGGGTGACAGGGCACTACAATGAGCAGTTCTTC. Amino acids: CSALTRRVTGHYNEQFF. The chain links TRBV20-1 to TRBJ2-1; 7 nucleotides align to TRBD1. After removal of 5 bases from V and 3 bases from J, the junction contained 16 bases not matched to a gene. Germline V gene lookup returns CDR1 DFQATT and CDR2 SNEGSKA (reference sequence). This CDR3 region has 17 residues.

A word on this clonotype: Germline is not matched at one junction end, which may reflect a read error. The V call is TRBV7-9, the J call TRBJ2-7, with a tentative D call TRBD1 (5 bases). Germline V gene data show CDR1 as SEHNR and CDR2 as FQNEAQ (reference sequence). CDR3 length: 13 amino acids. The CDR3 sequence: CASSADRFYEQYF. The CDR3 DNA reads as TGTGCGAGCAGCGCCGACAGATTCTACGAGCAGTACTTC.

V and J are TRBV12-3 or TRBV12-4 and TRBJ2-1; TRBD2 might be the D (5 bases). CDR3 length: 16 residues. V lost 6 bases and J 0 bases, leaving 15 bases between the germline ends. The DNA of the CDR3 is TGTGCCAGCAGCGCATACTACCGGGACTCCTACAATGAGCAGTTCTTC. Protein product: CASSAYYRDSYNEQFF.

On this clonotype itself: Sequence at one end of the junction differs from germline and may be a read error. This chain joins TRBV27 and TRBJ1-2; no definite D call. CDR3 length: 14 residues. CDR1 is MNHEY and CDR2 is SMNVEV in the germline V gene (reference sequence). The CDR3 loop reads CASSVSWQNYGYTF. The CDR3 DNA reads as TGTGCCAGCAGTGTATCGTGGCAGAACTATGGCTACACCTTC.

This rearrangement joins TRBV12-3 or TRBV12-4 to TRBJ2-7; 12 bases map to TRBD2. The J call may be incorrect, as the DNA end agrees better with TRBJ2-5. The CDR3 has 18 residues. CDR3 protein: CASSSTSGGLLSGETQYF. The DNA of the CDR3 is TGTGCCAGCAGTTCGACTAGCGGGGGACTCCTTTCTGGAGAGACCCAGTACTTC.

This clonotype was detected ten times or more. The chain recombines TRBV20-1 with TRBJ2-1; TRBD2 matches 8 bases. V shed 7 bases and J 7 bases; nucleotides not matched to a gene: 6. CDR3 size: 12 residues. The germline V gene encodes CDR1 DFQATT and CDR2 SNEGSKA (reference sequence). CDR3 loop: CSVVLAGNEQFF. The DNA for the CDR3 is TGCAGTGTAGTATTAGCGGGGAATGAGCAGTTCTTC.

The table lists this clonotype with a few counts. The chain combines TRBV2 with TRBJ2-1; 11 bases line up with TRBD1. The CDR3 totals 15 residues. V gave up 6 bases and J gave up 4 bases; unmatched junction bases: 5. Germline V gives CDR1 SNHLY, CDR2 FYNNEI. The CDR3 region is CASSVGQGGYNEQFF. The CDR3 region has the DNA TGTGCCAGCAGCGTGGGACAGGGGGGATACAATGAGCAGTTCTTC.

This sequence joins TRBV12-3 or TRBV12-4 and TRBJ1-1; D ambiguous. CDR3 size: 11 residues. V was cut by 6 bases and J by 8 bases, with 10 bases left in between. The DNA for the CDR3 is TGTGCCAGCAGGCGAGACCACGAAGCTTTCTTT. Its translation: CASRRDHEAFF.